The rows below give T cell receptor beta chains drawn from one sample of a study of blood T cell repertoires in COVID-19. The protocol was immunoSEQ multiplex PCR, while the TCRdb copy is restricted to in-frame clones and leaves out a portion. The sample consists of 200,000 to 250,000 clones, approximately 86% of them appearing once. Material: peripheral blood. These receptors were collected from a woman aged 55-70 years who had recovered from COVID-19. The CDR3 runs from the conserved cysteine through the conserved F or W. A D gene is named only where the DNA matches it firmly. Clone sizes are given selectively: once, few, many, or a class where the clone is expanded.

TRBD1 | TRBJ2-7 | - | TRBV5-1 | TGCGCCAGCAGTTTGGGGCTTCAAGGGACAGTGTCGTTCTACGAGCAGTACTTC | CASSLGLQGTVSFYEQYF
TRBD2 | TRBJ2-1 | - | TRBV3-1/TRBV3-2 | TGTGCCAGCAGCCTCCCGGGACTAGCGGGGGGGCGGTATGAGCAGTTCTTC | CASSLPGLAGGRYEQFF
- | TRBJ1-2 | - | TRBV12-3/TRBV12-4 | TGTGCCAGCACTCCCCAGGGAGGGGTTAACACCTTC | CASTPQGGVNTF
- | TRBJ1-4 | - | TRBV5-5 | TGTGCCAGTTCGTCCCGTAATGAAAAACTGTTTTTT | CASSSRNEKLFF
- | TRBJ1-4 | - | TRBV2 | TGTGCCAGCAATTGGGCATCGGAAAAACTGTTTTTT | CASNWASEKLFF
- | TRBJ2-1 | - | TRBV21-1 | TGTGCCAGCAGCAAAGAAAGTAATGTCGGGACTGAGTCCTACAATGAGCAGTTCTTC | CASSKESNVGTESYNEQFF
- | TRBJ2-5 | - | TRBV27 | TGTGCCAGCAGTTTATATTCCAGATCAAAAGAGACCCAGTACTTC | CASSLYSRSKETQYF
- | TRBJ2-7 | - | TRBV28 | TGTGCCAGCAGCCGCTCCTTTGGGGGGACTCGCTCCTACGAGCAGTACTTC | CASSRSFGGTRSYEQYF
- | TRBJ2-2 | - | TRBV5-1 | TGCGCCAGCAGCGGGGGACTTCACACCGGGGAGCTGTTTTTT | CASSGGLHTGELFF
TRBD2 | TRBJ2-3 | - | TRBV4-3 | TGCGCCAGCAGCCACTCTTTCCGTAGCGGGGGGCCTTACACAGATACGCAGTATTTT | CASSHSFRSGGPYTDTQYF
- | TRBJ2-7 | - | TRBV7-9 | TGTGCCAGCAGCGACCCAGGGGACGAGCAGTACTTC | CASSDPGDEQYF
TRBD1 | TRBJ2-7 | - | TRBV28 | TGTGCCAGCAGTGGGGACAGGGGGCGCGAACGGAGCTCCTACGAGCAGTACTTC | CASSGDRGRERSSYEQYF
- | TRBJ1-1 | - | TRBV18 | TGTGCCAGCTCACCACCTGTGGGGGCAAGGGCTGAAGCTTTCTTT | CASSPPVGARAEAFF
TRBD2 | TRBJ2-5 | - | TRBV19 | TGTGCCAGTAGTATAATTGCGGGGGGGCTTGAGACCCAGTACTTC | CASSIIAGGLETQYF
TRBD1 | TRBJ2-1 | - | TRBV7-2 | TGTGCCAGCAGCTCCGGGACAGGGGATTACAATGAGCAGTTCTTC | CASSSGTGDYNEQFF
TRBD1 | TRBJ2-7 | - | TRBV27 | TGTGCCAGCGGACCACAGGGGGCTCGGGAGCAGTACTTC | CASGPQGAREQYF
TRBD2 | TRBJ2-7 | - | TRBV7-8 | TGTGCCAGCAGCTTCCCTTCCAGCGGGGCCTACGAGCAGTACTTC | CASSFPSSGAYEQYF
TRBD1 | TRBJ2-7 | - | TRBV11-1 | TGTGCCAGCAGTTACCCCCGGACAGGGGGCCACGACGAGCAGTACTTC | CASSYPRTGGHDEQYF
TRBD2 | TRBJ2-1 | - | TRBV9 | TGTGCCAGCAGCCCCCGCCGGGGGGGGTCCTACAATGAGCAGTTCTTC | CASSPRRGGSYNEQFF
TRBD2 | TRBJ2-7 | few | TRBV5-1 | TGCGCCAGCAGCCCTAGCGGGGGGGGCTACGAGCAGTACTTC | CASSPSGGGYEQYF
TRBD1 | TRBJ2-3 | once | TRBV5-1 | TGCGCCAGCAGCTTGGAGGGGACAGGGCCGACAGATACGCAGTATTTT | CASSLEGTGPTDTQYF